This TCR beta chain was recorded in a study of breast tumors, draining lymph nodes, adjacent tissues. Samples came from axillary lymph nodes draining the breast cancer. The CDR3 extends over 14 amino acids. Germline CDR1 reads MDHEN; CDR2 reads SYDVKM. V lost 6 bases to trimming and J lost 6 bases, with 12 bases between them. TCRdb used MiXCR to reprocess the multiplex PCR reads, holding one entry per CDR3 protein. Of some 83,000 distinct CDR3 sequences in the sample, roughly 19% were seen once. Concerning this clonotype itself: Its specificity is unknown.

Regarding the study as a whole: Data only fit, rather than demonstrated, lymph node origin of most tumor T cells. Luminal-like breast cancer showed significantly greater tumor-nontumor repertoire similarity than basal-like breast cancer did.

The rearrangement joins TRBV28 to TRBJ1-6, with a weak D call TRBD1 (5 bases). Source material: axillary lymph node tissue. This TCR came from a female donor with breast cancer. Some clones in this sample may be carry-over from other donors' samples. The CDR3 is CASSPAGPNSPLHF. DNA of the CDR3: TGTGCCAGCAGCCCCGCAGGGCCTAATTCACCCCTCCACTTT.